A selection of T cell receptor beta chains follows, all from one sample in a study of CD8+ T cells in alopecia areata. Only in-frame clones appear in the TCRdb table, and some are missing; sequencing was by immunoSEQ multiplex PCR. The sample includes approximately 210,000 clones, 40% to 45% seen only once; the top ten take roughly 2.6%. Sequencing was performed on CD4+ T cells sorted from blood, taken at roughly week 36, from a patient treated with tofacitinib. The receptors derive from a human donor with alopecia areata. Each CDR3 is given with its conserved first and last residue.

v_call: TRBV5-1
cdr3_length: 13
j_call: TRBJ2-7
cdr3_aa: CASSLVLASEQYF

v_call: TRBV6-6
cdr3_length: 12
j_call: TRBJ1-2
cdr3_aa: CALSGGDYGYTF

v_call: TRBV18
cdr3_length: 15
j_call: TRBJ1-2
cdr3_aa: CASSRATGTNYGYTF

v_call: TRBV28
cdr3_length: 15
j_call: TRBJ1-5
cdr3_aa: CASSIHRGGNQPQHF

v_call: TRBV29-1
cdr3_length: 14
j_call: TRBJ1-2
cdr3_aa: CSVAGTGDNYGYTF

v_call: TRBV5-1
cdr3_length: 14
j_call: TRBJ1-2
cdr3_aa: CASSFTSDGPGYTF

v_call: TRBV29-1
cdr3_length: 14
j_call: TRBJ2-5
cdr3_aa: CSVATGTGGRAQYF

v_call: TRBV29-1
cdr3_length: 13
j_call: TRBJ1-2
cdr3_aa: CSVEDERNYGYTF

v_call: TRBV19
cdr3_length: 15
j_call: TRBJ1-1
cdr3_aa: CASSVRTSVNTEAFF

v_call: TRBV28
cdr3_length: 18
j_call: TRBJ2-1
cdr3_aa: CASKPGRASGSLYNEQFF

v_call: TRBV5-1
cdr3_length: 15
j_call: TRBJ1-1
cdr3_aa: CASSFLTGPQPEAFF

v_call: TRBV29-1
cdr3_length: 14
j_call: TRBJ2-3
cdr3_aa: CSVRDRGRADTQYF

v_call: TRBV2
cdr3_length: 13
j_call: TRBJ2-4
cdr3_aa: CASSPGPANIQYF

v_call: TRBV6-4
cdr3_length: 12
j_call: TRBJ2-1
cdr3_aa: CASSDPNNEQFF

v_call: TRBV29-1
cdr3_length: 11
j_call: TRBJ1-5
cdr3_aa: CSVVRGEAQHF

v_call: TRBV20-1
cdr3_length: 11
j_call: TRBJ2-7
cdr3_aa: CSARGPYEQYF

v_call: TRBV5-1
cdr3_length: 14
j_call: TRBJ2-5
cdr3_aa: CASSFRLAEETQYF

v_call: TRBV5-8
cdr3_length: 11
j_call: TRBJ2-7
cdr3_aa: CASSSPRRGYF

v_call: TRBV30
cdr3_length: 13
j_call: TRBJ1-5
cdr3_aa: CAWSRQGDQPQHF

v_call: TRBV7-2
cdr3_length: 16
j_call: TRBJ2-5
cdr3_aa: CASSLKAPTAGETQYF

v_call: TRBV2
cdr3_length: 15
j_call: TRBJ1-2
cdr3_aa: CASRPGQGSGYGYTF

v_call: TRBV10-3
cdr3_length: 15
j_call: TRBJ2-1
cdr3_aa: CAISDPADRYNEQFF

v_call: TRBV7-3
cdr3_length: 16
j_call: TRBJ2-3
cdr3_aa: CASSFFSGPSTDTQYF

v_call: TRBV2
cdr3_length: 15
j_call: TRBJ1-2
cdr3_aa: CASRRRGGANYGYTF

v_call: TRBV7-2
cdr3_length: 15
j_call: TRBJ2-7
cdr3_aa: CASSRQGRYSYEQYF

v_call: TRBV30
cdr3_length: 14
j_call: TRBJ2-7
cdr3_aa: CAWSETSGSYEQYF

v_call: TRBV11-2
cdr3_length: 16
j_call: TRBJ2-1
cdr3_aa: CASSPISGRAYNEQFF

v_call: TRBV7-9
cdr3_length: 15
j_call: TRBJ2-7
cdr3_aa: CASSLVSSGSYEQYF

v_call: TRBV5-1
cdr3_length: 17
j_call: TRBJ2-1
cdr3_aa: CASSRGGAGGAYNEQFF

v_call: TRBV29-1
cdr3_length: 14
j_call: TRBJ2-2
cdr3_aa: CSVEAGLIGGELFF

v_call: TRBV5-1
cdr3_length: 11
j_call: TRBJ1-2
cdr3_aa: CASSLDGGYTF

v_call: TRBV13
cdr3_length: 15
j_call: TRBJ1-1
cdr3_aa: CASSFRQGVNTEAFF

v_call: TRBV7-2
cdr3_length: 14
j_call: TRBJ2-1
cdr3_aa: CASSPRGGLNEQFF

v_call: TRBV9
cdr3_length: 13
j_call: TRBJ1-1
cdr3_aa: CASSVAWGAEAFF

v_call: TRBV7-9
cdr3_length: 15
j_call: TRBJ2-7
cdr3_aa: CASSFDRDTGVEQYF

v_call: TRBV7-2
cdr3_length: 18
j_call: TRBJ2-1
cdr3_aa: CASSLVSGTSGRGNEQFF

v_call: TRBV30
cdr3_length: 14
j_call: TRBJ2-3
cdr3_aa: CAWSSIQGADTQYF

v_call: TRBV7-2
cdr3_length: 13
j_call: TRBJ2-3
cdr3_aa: CASSLEFTDTQYF

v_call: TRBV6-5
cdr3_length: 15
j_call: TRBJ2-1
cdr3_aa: CASSSSVPTYNEQFF

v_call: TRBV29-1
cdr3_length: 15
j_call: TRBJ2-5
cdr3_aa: CSVFFSGRAGATQYF

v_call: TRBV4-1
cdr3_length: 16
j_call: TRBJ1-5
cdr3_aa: CASSQDGDVLYQPQHF

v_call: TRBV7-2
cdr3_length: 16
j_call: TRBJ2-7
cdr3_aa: CASSLRTSGRAYEQYF

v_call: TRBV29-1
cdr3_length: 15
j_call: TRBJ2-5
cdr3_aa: CSVEDPTRGRETQYF

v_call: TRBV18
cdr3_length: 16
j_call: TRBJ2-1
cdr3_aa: CASSPSRSLVGGEQFF

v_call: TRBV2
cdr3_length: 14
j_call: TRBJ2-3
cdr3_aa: CASIYRTSTDTQYF

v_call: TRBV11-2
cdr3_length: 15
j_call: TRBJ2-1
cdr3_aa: CASSLEGGRGNEQFF

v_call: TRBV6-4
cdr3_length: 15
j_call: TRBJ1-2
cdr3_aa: CASSEGTGGNYGYTF

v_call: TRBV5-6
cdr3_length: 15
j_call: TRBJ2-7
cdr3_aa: CASSLRGLHSYEQYF

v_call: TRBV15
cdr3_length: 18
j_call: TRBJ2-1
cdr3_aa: CATSRVGVGPSSYNEQFF

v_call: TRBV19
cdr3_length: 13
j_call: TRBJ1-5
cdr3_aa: CASSIWANQPQHF

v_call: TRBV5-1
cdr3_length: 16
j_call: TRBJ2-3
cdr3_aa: CASTETSGGLTDTQYF

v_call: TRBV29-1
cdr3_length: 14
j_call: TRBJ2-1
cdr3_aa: CSGGTSTLNNEQFF

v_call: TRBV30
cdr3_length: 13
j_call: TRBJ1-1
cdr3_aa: CAWRGQGVSEAFF

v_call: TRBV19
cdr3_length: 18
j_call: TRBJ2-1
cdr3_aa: CASSSRSPGTGQKNEQFF

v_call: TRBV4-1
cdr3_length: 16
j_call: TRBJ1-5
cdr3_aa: CASSQEGGVRNQPQHF

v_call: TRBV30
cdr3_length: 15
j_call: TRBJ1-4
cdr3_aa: CAWSIGTGSNEKLFF

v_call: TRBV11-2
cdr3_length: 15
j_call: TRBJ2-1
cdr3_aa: CASSFDRESYNEQFF